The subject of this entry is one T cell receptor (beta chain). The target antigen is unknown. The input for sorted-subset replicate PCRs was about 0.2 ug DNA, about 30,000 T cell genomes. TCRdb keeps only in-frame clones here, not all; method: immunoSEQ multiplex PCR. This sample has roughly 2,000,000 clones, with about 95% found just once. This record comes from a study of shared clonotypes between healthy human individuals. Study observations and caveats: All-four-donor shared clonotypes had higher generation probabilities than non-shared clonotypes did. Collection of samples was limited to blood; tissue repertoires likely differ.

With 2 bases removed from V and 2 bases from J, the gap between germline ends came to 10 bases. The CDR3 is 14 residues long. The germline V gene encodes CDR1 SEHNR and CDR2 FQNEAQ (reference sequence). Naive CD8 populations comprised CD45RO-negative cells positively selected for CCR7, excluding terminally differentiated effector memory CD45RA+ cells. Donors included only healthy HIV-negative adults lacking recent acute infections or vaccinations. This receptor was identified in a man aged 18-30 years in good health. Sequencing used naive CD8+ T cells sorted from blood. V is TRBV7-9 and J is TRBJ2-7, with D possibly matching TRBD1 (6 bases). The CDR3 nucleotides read TGTGCCAGCAGCTTATGGGACACTACCTACGAGCAGTACTTC. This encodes CASSLWDTTYEQYF.